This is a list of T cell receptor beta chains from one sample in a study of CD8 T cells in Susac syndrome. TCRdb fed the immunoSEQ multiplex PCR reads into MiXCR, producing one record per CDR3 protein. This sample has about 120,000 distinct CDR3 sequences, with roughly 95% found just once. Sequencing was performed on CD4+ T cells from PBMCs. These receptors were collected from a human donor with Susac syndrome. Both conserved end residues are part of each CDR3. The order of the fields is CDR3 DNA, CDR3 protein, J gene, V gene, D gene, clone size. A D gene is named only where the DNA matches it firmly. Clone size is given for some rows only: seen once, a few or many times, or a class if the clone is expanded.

TGTGCCAGCAGCTTGGATCGGGGCCCCTACGAGCAGTACTTC	CASSLDRGPYEQYF	TRBJ2-7	TRBV7-2	.	.
TGTGCCACCGACGGCGGGGACTACGAGCAGTACTTC	CATDGGDYEQYF	TRBJ2-7	TRBV19	.	.
TGTGCCAGCTCACCAGCGGGACAGGGATACGAGCAGTACTTC	CASSPAGQGYEQYF	TRBJ2-7	TRBV18	TRBD1	.
TGCAGCGTTGGGAGCGGGAGCAACACAGATACGCAGTATTTT	CSVGSGSNTDTQYF	TRBJ2-3	TRBV29-1	TRBD2	.
TGTGCCAGCATGAGCGACAGGGTAGGCGGTGAGCAGTTCTTC	CASMSDRVGGEQFF	TRBJ2-1	TRBV6-5	TRBD1	.
TGTGCCAGCAGCCAAGCCGCGGGAGGAGAGACCCAGTACTTC	CASSQAAGGETQYF	TRBJ2-5	TRBV3-1	TRBD2	.
TGTGCCTGGACTCTTCAGGGGGGGGCGGCTGAAGCTTTCTTT	CAWTLQGGAAEAFF	TRBJ1-1	TRBV30	TRBD1	.
TGTGCCAGCAGCGTCGCTCCCCGGGGGGGGTTGGGCGAGCAGTACTTC	CASSVAPRGGLGEQYF	TRBJ2-7	TRBV9	TRBD2	.
TGTGCCAGCTATTCTCCCGGGGAAGCCAAAAACATTCAGTACTTC	CASYSPGEAKNIQYF	TRBJ2-4	TRBV28	.	.
TGCAGCGCCCGACTCAACTCCTACGAGCAGTACTTC	CSARLNSYEQYF	TRBJ2-7	TRBV29-1	.	.
TGTGCCTGTGACGGGAACACTGAAGCTTTCTTT	CACDGNTEAFF	TRBJ1-1	TRBV30	.	.
TGTGCCAGCAGCTTGGGGAAGGACAGGGGATCCACTGAAGCTTTCTTT	CASSLGKDRGSTEAFF	TRBJ1-1	TRBV5-6	TRBD1	.
TGTGCCAGCAGCCAAGATGCAGAATGGGGCGATGAGCAGTTCTTC	CASSQDAEWGDEQFF	TRBJ2-1	TRBV4-2	.	.
TGTGCCAGCAGTAGGACTAGCATAGCCAAAAACATTCAGTACTTC	CASSRTSIAKNIQYF	TRBJ2-4	TRBV6-6	TRBD2	.
TGTGCCAGCAGTTACTCGCCGGGACAGGGGTGGGATACGCAGTATTTT	CASSYSPGQGWDTQYF	TRBJ2-3	TRBV6-5	TRBD1	.
TGTGCCAGCAGCCCCGGAGGCTACACAGATACGCAGTATTTT	CASSPGGYTDTQYF	TRBJ2-3	TRBV9	.	.
TGTGCCACCGTAACCTCCTACGAGCAGTACTTC	CATVTSYEQYF	TRBJ2-7	TRBV28	.	once
TGCAGTGCTATACCAGGGGTACAGGGGGCGCAGACCCAGTACTTC	CSAIPGVQGAQTQYF	TRBJ2-5	TRBV20-1	TRBD1	.
TGTGCCACCAACCGGGACAACTACAATGAGCAGTTCTTC	CATNRDNYNEQFF	TRBJ2-1	TRBV6-2/TRBV6-3	.	.
TGCAGCGTTGAAGGGCGGAACGAGCAGTACTTC	CSVEGRNEQYF	TRBJ2-7	TRBV29-1	.	.
TGTGCCAGCAGTTCTAAGATACTTAGCGGAGCTTACGAGCAGTACTTC	CASSSKILSGAYEQYF	TRBJ2-7	TRBV27	.	once
TGCAGTGCTATAGTAGGGACAGGGGGCTCCTACGAGCAGTACTTC	CSAIVGTGGSYEQYF	TRBJ2-7	TRBV20-1	TRBD1	.
TGTGCCAGCAGCCAAGTCCGGGAAACCGGGGAGCTGTTTTTT	CASSQVRETGELFF	TRBJ2-2	TRBV14	.	.
TGTGCCTGGAGTGTATGGACAGTTGGGGCCAACGTCCTGACTTTC	CAWSVWTVGANVLTF	TRBJ2-6	TRBV30	.	once
TGTGCCAGCTCACCGTTGGGACTAGCGGGAGAACAAGATACGCAGTATTTT	CASSPLGLAGEQDTQYF	TRBJ2-3	TRBV18	TRBD2	.
TGTGCCAGCAGTTACCCCCGCTTGGAGGAGACCCAGTACTTC	CASSYPRLEETQYF	TRBJ2-5	TRBV28	.	.
TGTGCCAGCAGTAAGAGCAGGGAGACCCAGTACTTC	CASSKSRETQYF	TRBJ2-5	TRBV2	.	.
TGTGCCAGCAGCCACCCCCTAGGGAGCGTACAAGAGACCCAGTACTTC	CASSHPLGSVQETQYF	TRBJ2-5	TRBV3-1	.	.
TGCAGCGTTGAAGAAGGTTCTCGTTTCTTT	CSVEEGSRFF	TRBJ1-1	TRBV29-1	.	.
TGTGCCAGCAGCTTCCTGGAGGCCTGCAATCAGCCCCAGCATTTT	CASSFLEACNQPQHF	TRBJ1-5	TRBV6-5	.	.
TGTGCCAGCAGCTTAGCCAAGGGGGTTAATGAAAAACTGTTTTTT	CASSLAKGVNEKLFF	TRBJ1-4	TRBV7-9	.	.
TGTGCCAGCAGCTTTGGGACTAGCAGACAAGAGACCCAGTACTTC	CASSFGTSRQETQYF	TRBJ2-5	TRBV7-6	TRBD2	.
TGTGCCAGCAGTCCCCTGTCAGGCGCCTACGAGCAGTACTTC	CASSPLSGAYEQYF	TRBJ2-7	TRBV12-3/TRBV12-4	.	.
TGTGCCAGCAGTCCCCGACAGCGCTCCTACGAGCAGTACTTC	CASSPRQRSYEQYF	TRBJ2-7	TRBV27	.	.
TGCAGTGCTCTCGGGACTAGCGGTTCCTACGAGCAGTACTTC	CSALGTSGSYEQYF	TRBJ2-7	TRBV20-1	TRBD2	.
TGTGCCAGCAGTGAAAATTGGGGCTTCTCTACCGGGGAGCTGTTTTTT	CASSENWGFSTGELFF	TRBJ2-2	TRBV25-1	.	.
TGTGCCAGCAGTGAGGGGAGAAGCGGGGTTCGGGACCAGTACTTC	CASSEGRSGVRDQYF	TRBJ2-5	TRBV2	TRBD2	.
TGTGCCAGCAGCTTAGTTCACTATGACTACGAGCAGTACTTC	CASSLVHYDYEQYF	TRBJ2-7	TRBV11-3	.	.
TGCAGTGCTAGAGAGGAGGGGGGGTTTGAAAAACTGTTTTTT	CSAREEGGFEKLFF	TRBJ1-4	TRBV20-1	.	.